A selection of T cell receptor beta chains follows, all from one sample in a study of cytomegalovirus exposure and HLA in healthy donors. Produced via immunoSEQ multiplex PCR; TCRdb's table is partial and in-frame only. Of over 60,000 clones in the sample, 96% were seen once. The sample comprised PBMCs. Receptors were obtained from a woman aged 18-29 years in good health and CMV-seropositive. Both conserved end residues are part of each CDR3. The D gene is left open where the match is weak. Clone size, where shown, is once, few, many, or a class for clones that have expanded.

V gene	clone size	J gene	D gene	CDR3 protein	CDR3 DNA
TRBV11-2	NA	TRBJ2-1	TRBD2	CASSLVELAGGEQFF	TGTGCCAGCAGCTTAGTGGAACTAGCGGGAGGAGAGCAGTTCTTC
TRBV4-3	once	TRBJ1-2	TRBD1	CASSQENRQGSWADYGYTF	TGCGCCAGCAGCCAAGAGAATCGACAGGGATCCTGGGCGGACTATGGCTACACCTTC
TRBV7-9	NA	TRBJ2-1	TRBD2	CASSLVAGGELNEQFF	TGTGCCAGCAGCTTGGTAGCGGGAGGAGAGTTAAATGAGCAGTTCTTC
TRBV29-1	NA	TRBJ2-2	TRBD1	CSGGTGSTGELFF	TGCAGCGGGGGGACAGGGAGCACCGGGGAGCTGTTTTTT
TRBV19	NA	TRBJ2-1	NA	CASSRAGGNEQFF	TGTGCCAGTAGTAGGGCAGGCGGGAATGAGCAGTTCTTC
TRBV5-6	NA	TRBJ2-2	TRBD1	CASSKGQGTGELFF	TGTGCCAGCAGCAAGGGACAGGGGACCGGGGAGCTGTTTTTT
TRBV15	NA	TRBJ2-5	TRBD2	CATSRDRTSEETQYF	TGTGCCACCAGCAGAGATAGGACTAGCGAAGAGACCCAGTACTTC
TRBV2	NA	TRBJ2-1	NA	CASSFVRRLDNEQFF	TGTGCCAGCAGTTTCGTTCGCCGTTTAGACAATGAGCAGTTCTTC
TRBV2	NA	TRBJ1-5	TRBD1	CASRGDRNQPQHF	TGTGCCAGCAGAGGGGACAGGAATCAGCCCCAGCATTTT
TRBV19	NA	TRBJ1-1	TRBD1	CASSPRQGANTEAFF	TGTGCCAGTAGTCCCCGACAGGGGGCGAACACTGAAGCTTTCTTT
TRBV6-6	NA	TRBJ1-2	TRBD1	CASSTGGYYGYTF	TGTGCCAGCAGTACAGGGGGCTACTATGGCTACACCTTC
TRBV4-1	NA	TRBJ2-1	TRBD2	CASSQDQRGHSYNEQFF	TGCGCCAGCAGCCAAGATCAGCGGGGCCATTCCTACAATGAGCAGTTCTTC
TRBV28	NA	TRBJ2-7	TRBD2	CASKGGDGYEQYF	TGTGCCAGCAAGGGAGGGGACGGCTACGAGCAGTACTTC
TRBV27	once	TRBJ2-3	TRBD1	CASRDREDLDTQYF	TGTGCCAGCAGGGACAGGGAAGATTTAGATACGCAGTATTTT